These 2 T cell receptor beta chains came from one sample sequenced in a study of identifying expanded T cells in peripheral blood. The assay was immunoSEQ multiplex PCR, and TCRdb's table has in-frame clones only and misses some. This table has around 85,000 clones, around nine tenths appearing once. Source material: blood. These receptors were obtained from a person between 18 and 75 years old in good health.

This chain links TRBV30 with TRBJ2-3; maybe TRBD1 (6 bases). From germline, CDR1 is GTSNPN and CDR2 SVGIG (reference sequence). The CDR3 runs 14 residues. V was shortened by 4 bases and J by 4 bases, with 15 bases between the two germline ends. In nucleotides, the CDR3 is TGTGCCTGGACGACAGGCATGTATCCAGATACGCAGTATTTT. The encoded protein is CAWTTGMYPDTQYF.

The rearrangement uses TRBV11-2 and TRBJ1-2, with a tentative D call TRBD1 (6 bases). The CDR3 has 15 residues. V was trimmed by 1 base and J by 5 bases, leaving 14 bases between them. Germline CDR1 reads SGHAT; CDR2 reads FQNNGV. The CDR3 region has the DNA TGTGCCAGCAGCTTAGTTCGTGGGGGCGCGTATGGCTACACCTTC. Translating gives CASSLVRGGAYGYTF.